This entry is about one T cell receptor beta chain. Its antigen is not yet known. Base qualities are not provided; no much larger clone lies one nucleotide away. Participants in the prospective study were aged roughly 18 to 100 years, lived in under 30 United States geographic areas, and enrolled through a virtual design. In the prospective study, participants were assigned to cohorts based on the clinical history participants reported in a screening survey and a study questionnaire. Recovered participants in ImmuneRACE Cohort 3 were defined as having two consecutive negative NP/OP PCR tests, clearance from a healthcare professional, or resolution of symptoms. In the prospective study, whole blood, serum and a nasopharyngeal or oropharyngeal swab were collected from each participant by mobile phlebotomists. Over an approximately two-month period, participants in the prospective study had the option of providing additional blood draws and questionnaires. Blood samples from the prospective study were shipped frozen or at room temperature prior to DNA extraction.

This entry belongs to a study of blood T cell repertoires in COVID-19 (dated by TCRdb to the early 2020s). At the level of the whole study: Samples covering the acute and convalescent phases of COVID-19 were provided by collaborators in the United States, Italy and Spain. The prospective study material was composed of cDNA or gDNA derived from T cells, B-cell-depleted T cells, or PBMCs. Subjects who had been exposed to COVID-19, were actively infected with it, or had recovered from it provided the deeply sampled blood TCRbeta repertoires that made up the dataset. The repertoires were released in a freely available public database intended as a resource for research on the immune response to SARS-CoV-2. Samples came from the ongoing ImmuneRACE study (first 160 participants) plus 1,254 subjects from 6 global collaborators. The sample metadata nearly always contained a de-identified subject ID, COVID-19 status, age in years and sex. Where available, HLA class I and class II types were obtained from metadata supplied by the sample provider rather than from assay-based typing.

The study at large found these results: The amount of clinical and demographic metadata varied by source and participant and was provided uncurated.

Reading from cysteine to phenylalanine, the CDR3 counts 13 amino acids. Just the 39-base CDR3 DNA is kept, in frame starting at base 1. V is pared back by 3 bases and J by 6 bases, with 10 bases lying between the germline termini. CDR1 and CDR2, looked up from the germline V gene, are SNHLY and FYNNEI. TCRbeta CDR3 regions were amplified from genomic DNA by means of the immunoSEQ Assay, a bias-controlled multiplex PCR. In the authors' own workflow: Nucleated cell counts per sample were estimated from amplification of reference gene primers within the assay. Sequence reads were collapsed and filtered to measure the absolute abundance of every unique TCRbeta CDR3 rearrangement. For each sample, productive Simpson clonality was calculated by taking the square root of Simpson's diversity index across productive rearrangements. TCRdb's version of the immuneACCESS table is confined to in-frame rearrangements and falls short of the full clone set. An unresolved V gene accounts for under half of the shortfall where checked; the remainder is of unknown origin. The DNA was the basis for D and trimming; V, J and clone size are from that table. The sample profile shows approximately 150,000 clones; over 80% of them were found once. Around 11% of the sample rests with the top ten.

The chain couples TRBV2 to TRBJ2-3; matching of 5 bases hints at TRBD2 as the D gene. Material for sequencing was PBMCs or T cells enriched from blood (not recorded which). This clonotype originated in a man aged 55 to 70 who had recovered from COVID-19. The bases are TGTGCCAGCAGTGATTATGGCGGGGATACGCAGTATTTT. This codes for CASSDYGGDTQYF.